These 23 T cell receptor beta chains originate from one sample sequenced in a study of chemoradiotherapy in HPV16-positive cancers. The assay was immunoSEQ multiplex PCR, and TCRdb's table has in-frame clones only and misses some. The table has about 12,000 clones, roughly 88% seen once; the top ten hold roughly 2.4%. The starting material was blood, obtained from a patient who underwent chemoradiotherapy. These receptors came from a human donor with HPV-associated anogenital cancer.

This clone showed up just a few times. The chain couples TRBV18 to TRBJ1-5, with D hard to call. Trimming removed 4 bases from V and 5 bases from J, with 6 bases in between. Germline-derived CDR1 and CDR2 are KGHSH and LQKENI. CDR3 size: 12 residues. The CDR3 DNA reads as TGTGCCAGCTCACACAACGATCAGCCCCAGCATTTT. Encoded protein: CASSHNDQPQHF.

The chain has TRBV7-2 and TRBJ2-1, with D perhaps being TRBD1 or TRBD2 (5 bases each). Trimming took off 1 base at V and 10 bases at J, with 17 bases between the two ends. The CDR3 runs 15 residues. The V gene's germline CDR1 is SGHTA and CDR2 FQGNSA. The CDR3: CASSLGGSGPREQFF. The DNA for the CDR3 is TGTGCCAGCAGCTTAGGGGGGAGCGGTCCCAGGGAGCAGTTCTTC.

The CDR3 DNA reads TGTGCCAGCAGCGAAGCAGGGCGGGGGGGTGGAGGCTACGAGCAGTACTTC. This translates into CASSEAGRGGGGYEQYF. V usage is TRBV21-1 and J usage is TRBJ2-7; TRBD2 was called by the table and not checked on the DNA. TRBV21-1 counts as a pseudogene. This CDR3 spans 17 amino acids.

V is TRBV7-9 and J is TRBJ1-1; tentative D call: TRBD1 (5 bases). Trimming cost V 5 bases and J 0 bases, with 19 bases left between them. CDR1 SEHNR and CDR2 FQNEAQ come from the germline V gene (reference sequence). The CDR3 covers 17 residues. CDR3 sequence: CASSIPLEGLMNTEAFF. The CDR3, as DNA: TGTGCCAGCAGCATCCCACTAGAGGGGCTAATGAACACTGAAGCTTTCTTT.

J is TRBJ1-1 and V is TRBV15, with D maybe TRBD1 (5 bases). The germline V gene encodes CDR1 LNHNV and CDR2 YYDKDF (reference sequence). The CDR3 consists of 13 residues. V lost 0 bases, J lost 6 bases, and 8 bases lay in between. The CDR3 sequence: CATSRDQGSEAFF. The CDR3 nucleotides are TGTGCCACCAGCAGAGATCAGGGCTCTGAAGCTTTCTTT. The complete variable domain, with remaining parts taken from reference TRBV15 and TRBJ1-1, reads DAMVIQNPRYQVTQFGKPVTLSCSQTLNHNVMYWYQQKSSQAPKLLFHYYDKDFNNEADTPDNFQSRRPNTSFCFLDIRSPGLGDTAMYLCATSRDQGSEAFFGQGTRLTVV.

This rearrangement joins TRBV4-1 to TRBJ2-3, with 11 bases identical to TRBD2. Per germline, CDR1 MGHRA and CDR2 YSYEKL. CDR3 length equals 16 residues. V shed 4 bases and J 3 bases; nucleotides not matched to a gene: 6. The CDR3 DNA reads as TGCGCCAGCAGCCTAGTAGCGGGGGGGCAAACAGATACGCAGTATTTT. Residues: CASSLVAGGQTDTQYF.

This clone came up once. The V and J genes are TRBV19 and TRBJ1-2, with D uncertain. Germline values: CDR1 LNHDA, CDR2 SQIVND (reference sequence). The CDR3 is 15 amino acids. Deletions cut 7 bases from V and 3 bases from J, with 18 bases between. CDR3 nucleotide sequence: TGTGCCAGTACCTCCCTCGGGAATGGATACTATGGCTACACCTTC. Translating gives CASTSLGNGYYGYTF.

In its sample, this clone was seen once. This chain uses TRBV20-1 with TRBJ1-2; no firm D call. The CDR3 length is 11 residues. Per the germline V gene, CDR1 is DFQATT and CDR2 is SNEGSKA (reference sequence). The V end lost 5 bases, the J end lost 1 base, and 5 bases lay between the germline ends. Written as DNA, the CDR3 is TGCAGTGCTGCAGTTAACTATGGCTACACCTTC. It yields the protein CSAAVNYGYTF.

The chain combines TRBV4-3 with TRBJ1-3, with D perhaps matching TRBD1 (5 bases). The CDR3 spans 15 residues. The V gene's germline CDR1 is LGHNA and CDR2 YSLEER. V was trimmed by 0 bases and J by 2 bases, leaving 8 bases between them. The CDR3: CASSQDSGTGNTIYF. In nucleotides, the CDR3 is TGCGCCAGCAGCCAAGACTCAGGGACTGGAAACACCATATATTTT.

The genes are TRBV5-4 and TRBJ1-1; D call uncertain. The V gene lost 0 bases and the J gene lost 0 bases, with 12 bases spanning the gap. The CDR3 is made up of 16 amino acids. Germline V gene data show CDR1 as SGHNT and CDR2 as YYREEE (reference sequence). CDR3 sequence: CASSLGRQFMNTEAFF. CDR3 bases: TGTGCCAGCAGCTTGGGCAGGCAGTTCATGAACACTGAAGCTTTCTTT.

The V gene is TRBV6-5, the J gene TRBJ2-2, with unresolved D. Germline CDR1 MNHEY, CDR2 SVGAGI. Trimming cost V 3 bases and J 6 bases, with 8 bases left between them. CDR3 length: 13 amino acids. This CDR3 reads CASSYFVAGELFF. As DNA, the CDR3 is TGTGCCAGCAGTTATTTCGTCGCCGGGGAGCTGTTTTTT.

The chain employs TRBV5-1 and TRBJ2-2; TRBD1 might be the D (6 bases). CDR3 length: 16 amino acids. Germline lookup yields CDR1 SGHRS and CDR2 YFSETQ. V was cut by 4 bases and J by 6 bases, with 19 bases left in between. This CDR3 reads CASSPEGLRQAGELFF. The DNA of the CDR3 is TGCGCCAGCAGCCCCGAGGGTCTCAGACAGGCCGGGGAGCTGTTTTTT.

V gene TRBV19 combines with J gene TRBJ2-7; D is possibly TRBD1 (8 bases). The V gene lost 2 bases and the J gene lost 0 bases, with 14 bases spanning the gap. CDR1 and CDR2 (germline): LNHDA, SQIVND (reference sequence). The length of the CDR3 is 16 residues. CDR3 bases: TGTGCCAGTAGTATATTCGGGGGGACAGGCTCCTACGAGCAGTACTTC. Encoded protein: CASSIFGGTGSYEQYF.

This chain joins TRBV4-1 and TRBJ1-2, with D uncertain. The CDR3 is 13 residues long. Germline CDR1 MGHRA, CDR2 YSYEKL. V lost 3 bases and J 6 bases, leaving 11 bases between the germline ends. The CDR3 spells CASSHRTLDGYTF. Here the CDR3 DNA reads TGCGCCAGCAGCCACCGAACATTGGATGGCTACACCTTC.

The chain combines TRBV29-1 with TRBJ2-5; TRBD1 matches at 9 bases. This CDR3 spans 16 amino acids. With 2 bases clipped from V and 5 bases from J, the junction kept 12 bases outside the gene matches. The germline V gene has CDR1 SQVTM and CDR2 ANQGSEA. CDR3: CSVELPRDRAGETQYF. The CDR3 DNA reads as TGCAGCGTTGAACTCCCCCGGGACAGGGCGGGGGAGACCCAGTACTTC.

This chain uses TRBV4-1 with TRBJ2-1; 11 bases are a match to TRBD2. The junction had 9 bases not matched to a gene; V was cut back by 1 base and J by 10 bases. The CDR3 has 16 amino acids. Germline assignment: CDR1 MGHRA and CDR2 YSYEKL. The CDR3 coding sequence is TGCGCCAGCAGCCAAGTCATAGCGGGGGGGCCATACGAGCAGTTCTTC. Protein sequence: CASSQVIAGGPYEQFF.

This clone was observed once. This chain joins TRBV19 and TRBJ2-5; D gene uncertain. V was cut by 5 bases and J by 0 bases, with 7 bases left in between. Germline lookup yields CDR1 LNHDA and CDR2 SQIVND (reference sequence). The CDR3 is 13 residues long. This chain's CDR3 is CASSDWYQETQYF. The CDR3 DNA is TGTGCCAGTAGTGATTGGTACCAAGAGACCCAGTACTTC.

This CDR3 is CASSLQGNGNQPQHF. Here the CDR3 DNA reads TGTGCCAGCAGTTTACAAGGGAACGGCAATCAGCCCCAGCATTTT. This chain joins TRBV28 and TRBJ1-5; D not certain. With 2 bases removed from V and 2 bases from J, the gap between germline ends came to 10 bases. The CDR3 is made up of 15 amino acids. Germline lookup yields CDR1 MDHEN and CDR2 SYDVKM. The whole variable domain, remainder taken from reference TRBV28 and TRBJ1-5, is DVKVTQSSRYLVKRTGEKVFLECVQDMDHENMFWYRQDPGLGLRLIYFSYDVKMKEKGDIPEGYSVSREKKERFSLILESASTNQTSMYLCASSLQGNGNQPQHFGDGTRLSIL.

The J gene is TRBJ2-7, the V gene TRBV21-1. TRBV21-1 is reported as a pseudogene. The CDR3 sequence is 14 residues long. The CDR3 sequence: CASSPKRQIYEQYF. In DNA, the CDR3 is TGTGCCAGCAGCCCCAAAAGGCAGATCTACGAGCAGTACTTC.

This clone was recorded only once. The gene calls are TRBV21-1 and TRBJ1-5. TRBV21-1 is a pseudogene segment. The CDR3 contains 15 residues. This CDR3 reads CASNPRGEIIQPQHF. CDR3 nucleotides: TGTGCCAGCAACCCTCGGGGGGAGATCATCCAGCCCCAGCATTTT.

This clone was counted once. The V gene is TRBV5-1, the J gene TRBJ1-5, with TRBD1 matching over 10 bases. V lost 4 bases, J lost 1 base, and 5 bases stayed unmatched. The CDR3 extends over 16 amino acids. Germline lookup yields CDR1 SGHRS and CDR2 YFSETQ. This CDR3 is CASSPGQGGSNQPQHF. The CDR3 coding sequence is TGCGCCAGCAGCCCAGGACAGGGGGGGAGCAATCAGCCCCAGCATTTT.

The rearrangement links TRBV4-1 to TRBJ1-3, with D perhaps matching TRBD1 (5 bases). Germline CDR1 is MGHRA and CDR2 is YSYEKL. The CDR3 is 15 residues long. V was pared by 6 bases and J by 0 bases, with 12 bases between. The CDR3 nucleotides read TGCGCCAGCAGTCAGGGACTTTCCTCTGGAAACACCATATATTTT. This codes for CASSQGLSSGNTIYF.

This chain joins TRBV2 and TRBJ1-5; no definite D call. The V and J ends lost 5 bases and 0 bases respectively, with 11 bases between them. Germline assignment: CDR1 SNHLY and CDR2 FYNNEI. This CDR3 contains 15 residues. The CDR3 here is CASSLQTHSNQPQHF. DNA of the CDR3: TGTGCCAGCAGTCTGCAGACCCATAGCAATCAGCCCCAGCATTTT.